The clone carrying this T cell receptor beta chain was seen once. The data were taken from a study of blood T cell repertoires in COVID-19. At the level of the study: Samples representing acute and convalescent COVID-19 were sourced from the United States, Italy and Spain. From T cells, B-cell-depleted T cells, or PBMCs came the material, which was cDNA or gDNA.

Germline V lookup: CDR1 SGHNT, CDR2 YYREEE (reference sequence). The CDR3 runs to 13 residues. V gave up 0 bases and J gave up 4 bases, with 7 bases separating them. How the authors handled the data: The assay estimated nucleated cells by amplifying reference gene primers. Some clones are missing from TCRdb's copy, which holds only in-frame ones; the method was immunoSEQ multiplex PCR. V and J calls plus clone size are reproduced from that table; the DNA served to infer D and trimming. The table has about 210,000 clones, approximately 86% seen once. The sample comprised peripheral blood. The receptor comes from a man in his 60s with acute or convalescent COVID-19. This chain joins TRBV5-4 and TRBJ2-5; D not resolved. The chain's CDR3 is CASSLGPGETQYF. DNA of the CDR3: TGTGCCAGCAGCTTGGGACCGGGAGAGACCCAGTACTTC.